Listed below are T cell receptor beta chains from one sample, sequenced in a study of shared clonotypes between healthy human individuals. Repertoires were generated with immunoSEQ multiplex PCR, while TCRdb's copy carries only in-frame clones and drops some. The sample holds roughly 2 million clones, approximately 96% seen once. Sequencing was carried out using naive CD4+ T cells sorted from blood. All receptors come from a man aged 18-30 years in good health. The CDR3 runs from the conserved cysteine through the conserved F or W. The order of the fields is V gene, clone size, J gene, D gene, CDR3 DNA, CDR3 protein. D genes are given only for firm matches. Expanded clones get a size class; other rows say once, few or many, or leave the size out.

>TRBV10-3|-|TRBJ1-1|-
TGTGCCATCAGTGGAGGACGGGACAACACTGAAGCTTTCTTT
CAISGGRDNTEAFF
>TRBV7-3|-|TRBJ1-4|TRBD1
TGTGCCAGCAGAAGCCGACAGGGGGGGAACGAAAAACTGTTTTTT
CASRSRQGGNEKLFF
>TRBV2|-|TRBJ2-3|-
TGTGCCAGCAGTGAAATTGATACGCAGTATTTT
CASSEIDTQYF
>TRBV5-1|-|TRBJ2-3|-
TGCGCCAGCAGCTTGGCGGGAGTCACAGATACGCAGTATTTT
CASSLAGVTDTQYF
>TRBV10-1|-|TRBJ2-7|-
TGCGCCAGCAGTGCCGGTGGTTTATACGAGCAGTACTTC
CASSAGGLYEQYF
>TRBV6-5|-|TRBJ2-7|-
TGTGCCAGCAGTTACAAGAGCAGGTCCTACGAGCAGTACTTC
CASSYKSRSYEQYF
>TRBV5-6|-|TRBJ1-1|-
TGTGCCAGCAGCTTGGGCAGTGTGAACACTGAAGCTTTCTTT
CASSLGSVNTEAFF
>TRBV12-5|once|TRBJ2-5|TRBD2
TGTGCTAGTGGTTTGGTAGAGCGAGCGGGAGTGGGAGAGACCCAGTACTTC
CASGLVERAGVGETQYF
>TRBV5-5|-|TRBJ2-3|-
TGTGCCAGCAGCCGTAATAGAGATACGCAGTATTTT
CASSRNRDTQYF
>TRBV28|-|TRBJ1-2|-
TGTGCCAGCAGTTTGAGTCGGGGGCGCATAAATGGCTACACCTTC
CASSLSRGRINGYTF
>TRBV19|-|TRBJ1-2|-
TGTGCCAGTAGTATATCGACAGGTCAAATCTATGGCTACACCTTC
CASSISTGQIYGYTF
>TRBV12-5|-|TRBJ2-5|-
TGTGCTAGTGGGGTACAGGGTACCCAAGAGACCCAGTACTTC
CASGVQGTQETQYF
>TRBV7-5|-|TRBJ2-7|-
TGTGCCAGCAGCCTCAGGGCGGGCGAGCAGTACTTC
CASSLRAGEQYF
>TRBV11-3|-|TRBJ2-1|TRBD2
TGTGCCAGCAGGCGAGCGGGAGGCAATGAGCAGTTCTTC
CASRRAGGNEQFF
>TRBV6-1|once|TRBJ1-1|TRBD1
TGTGCCAGCAGTGGGGGACAGGGGTACATGAACACTGAAGCTTTCTTT
CASSGGQGYMNTEAFF
>TRBV9|-|TRBJ2-5|TRBD1
TGTGCCAGCAGCGTAGGGACAGGGGGCGCATCGGCCCAGTACTTC
CASSVGTGGASAQYF
>TRBV7-9|-|TRBJ2-1|TRBD2
TGTGCCAGCAGCGAGACTAGCGGGGTCTACAATGAGCAGTTCTTC
CASSETSGVYNEQFF
>TRBV30|once|TRBJ2-7|-
TGTGCCTGGAGTGTACAGGACCCAAGCAAGCAGTACTTC
CAWSVQDPSKQYF